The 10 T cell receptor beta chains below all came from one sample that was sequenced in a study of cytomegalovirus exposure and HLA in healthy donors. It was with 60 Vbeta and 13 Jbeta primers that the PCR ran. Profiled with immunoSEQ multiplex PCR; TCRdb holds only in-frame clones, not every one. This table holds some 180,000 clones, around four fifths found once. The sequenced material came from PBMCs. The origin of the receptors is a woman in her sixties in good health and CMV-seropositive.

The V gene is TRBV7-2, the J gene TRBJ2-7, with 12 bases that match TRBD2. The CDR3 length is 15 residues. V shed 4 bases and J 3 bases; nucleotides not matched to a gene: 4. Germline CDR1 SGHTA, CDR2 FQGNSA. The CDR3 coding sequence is TGTGCCAGCAGCTGGGGGACTAGCGGGCACTACGAGCAGTACTTC. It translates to CASSWGTSGHYEQYF. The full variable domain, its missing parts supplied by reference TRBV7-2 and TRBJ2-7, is GAGVSQSPSNKVTEKGKDVELRCDPISGHTALYWYRQSLGQGLEFLIYFQGNSAPDKSGLPSDRFSAERTGGSVSTLTIQRTQQEDSAVYLCASSWGTSGHYEQYFGPGTRLTVT.

This CDR3 reads CASSTRLAGVNEQFF. In DNA form, the CDR3 reads TGTGCCAGCAGCACTCGACTAGCGGGAGTGAATGAGCAGTTCTTC. This chain connects TRBV9 to TRBJ2-1; 12 bases are shared with TRBD2. The CDR3 spans 15 residues. Per the germline V gene, CDR1 is SGDLS and CDR2 is YYNGEE. V lost 4 bases, J lost 7 bases, and 6 bases stayed unmatched. Combining the CDR3 with reference TRBV9 and TRBJ2-1 gives the whole variable domain DSGVTQTPKHLITATGQRVTLRCSPRSGDLSVYWYQQSLDQGLQFLIQYYNGEERAKGNILERFSAQQFPDLHSELNLSSLELGDSALYFCASSTRLAGVNEQFFGPGTRLTVL.

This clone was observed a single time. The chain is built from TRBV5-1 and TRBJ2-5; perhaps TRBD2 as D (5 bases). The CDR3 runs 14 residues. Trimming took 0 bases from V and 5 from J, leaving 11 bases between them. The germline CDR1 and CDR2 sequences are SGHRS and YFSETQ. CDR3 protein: CASSLGGPAETQYF. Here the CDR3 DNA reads TGCGCCAGCAGCTTGGGAGGGCCGGCGGAGACCCAGTACTTC.

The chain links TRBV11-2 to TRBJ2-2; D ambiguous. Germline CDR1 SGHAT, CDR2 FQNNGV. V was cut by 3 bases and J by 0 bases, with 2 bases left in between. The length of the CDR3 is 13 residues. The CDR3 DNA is TGTGCCAGCAGCTTCTCGAACACCGGGGAGCTGTTTTTT. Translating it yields CASSFSNTGELFF.

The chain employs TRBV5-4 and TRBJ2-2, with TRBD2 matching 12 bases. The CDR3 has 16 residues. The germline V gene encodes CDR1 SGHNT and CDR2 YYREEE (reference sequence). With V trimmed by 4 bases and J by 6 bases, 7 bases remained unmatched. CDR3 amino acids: CASSPPPSGGAGELFF. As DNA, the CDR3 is TGTGCCAGCAGCCCACCTCCTAGCGGGGGGGCCGGGGAGCTGTTTTTT.

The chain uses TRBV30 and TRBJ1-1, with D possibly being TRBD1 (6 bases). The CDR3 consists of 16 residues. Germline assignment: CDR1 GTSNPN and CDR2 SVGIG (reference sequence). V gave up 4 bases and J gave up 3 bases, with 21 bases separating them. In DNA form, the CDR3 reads TGTGCCTGGAAGAGTCTAATGGCGGGGGCATACACTGAAGCTTTCTTT. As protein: CAWKSLMAGAYTEAFF.

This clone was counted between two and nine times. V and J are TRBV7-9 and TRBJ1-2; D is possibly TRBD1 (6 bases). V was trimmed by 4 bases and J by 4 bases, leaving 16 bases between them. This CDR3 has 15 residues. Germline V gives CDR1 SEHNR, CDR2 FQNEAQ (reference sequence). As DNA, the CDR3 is TGTGCCAGCAGCTCCCTACAGGGAGTCGCCTATGGCTACACCTTC. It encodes CASSSLQGVAYGYTF.

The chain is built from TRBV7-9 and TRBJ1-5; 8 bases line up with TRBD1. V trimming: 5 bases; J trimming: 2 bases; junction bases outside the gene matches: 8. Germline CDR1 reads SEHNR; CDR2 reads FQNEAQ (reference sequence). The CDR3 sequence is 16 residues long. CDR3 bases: TGTGCCAGCAGCCAACAGGGGGGGTCTGGCAATCAGCCCCAGCATTTT. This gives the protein CASSQQGGSGNQPQHF.

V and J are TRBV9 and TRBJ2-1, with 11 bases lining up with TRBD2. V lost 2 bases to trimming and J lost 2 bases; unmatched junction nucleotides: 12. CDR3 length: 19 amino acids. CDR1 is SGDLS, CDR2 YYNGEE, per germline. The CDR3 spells CASSVQVAGGPFPYNEQFF. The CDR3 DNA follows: TGTGCCAGCAGCGTCCAAGTAGCGGGGGGGCCTTTCCCCTACAATGAGCAGTTCTTC. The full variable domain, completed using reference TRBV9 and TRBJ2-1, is DSGVTQTPKHLITATGQRVTLRCSPRSGDLSVYWYQQSLDQGLQFLIQYYNGEERAKGNILERFSAQQFPDLHSELNLSSLELGDSALYFCASSVQVAGGPFPYNEQFFGPGTRLTVL.

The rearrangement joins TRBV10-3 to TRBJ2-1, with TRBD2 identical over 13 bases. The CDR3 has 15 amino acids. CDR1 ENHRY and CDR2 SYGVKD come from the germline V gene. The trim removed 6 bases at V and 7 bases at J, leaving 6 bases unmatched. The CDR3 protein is CAISLGLAGFNEQFF. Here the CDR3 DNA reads TGTGCCATCAGCTTGGGACTAGCGGGATTTAATGAGCAGTTCTTC.